One and the same sample provided the 6 T cell receptor beta chains below, sequenced in a study of Graves' ophthalmopathy and Graves' hyperthyroidism (dated by TCRdb to the late 2010s). The data were produced on an Illumina HiSeq 2000. For repertoire sequencing, TCR beta CDR3 regions were amplified from RNA transcripts. The first round of RT-PCR was done with HTBI primers and the Qiagen OneStep RT-PCR kit, and was followed by a second round of multiplex PCR, then size selection and purification. The raw public data were reprocessed by TCRdb itself: fastp quality trimming at Q25, MiXCR clonotype calling, in-frame beta chains only. Each CDR3 protein gets just one entry, which takes the most common genes and DNA from the rows behind it. The sample includes about 220,000 distinct CDR3 sequences, with around a fifth observed a single time. The biggest ten clones account for around two fifths of the sample.

Sequenced sample: peripheral blood. All receptors come from a woman aged 45-65 years with Graves' ophthalmopathy. Donor details come from another sample of the same person, matched by shared clones.

This clonotype has a count of ten or more. This rearrangement joins TRBV7-6 to TRBJ1-2; D unclear. V dropped 5 bases and J dropped 4 bases, with 14 bases sitting between them. Germline CDR1 and CDR2: SGHVS and FNYEAQ. The CDR3 runs 14 residues. CDR3 amino acids: CASSQLDAGYGYTF. DNA of the CDR3: TGTGCCAGCAGCCAACTAGACGCGGGCTATGGCTACACCTTC. Full variable domain (remainder filled in from reference TRBV7-6 and TRBJ1-2): GAGVSQSPRYKVTKRGQDVALRCDPISGHVSLYWYRQALGQGPEFLTYFNYEAQQDKSGLPNDRFSAERPEGSISTLTIQRTEQRDSAMYRCASSQLDAGYGYTFGSGTRLTVV.

This clonotype was counted ten times or more. The chain is built from TRBV3-1 and TRBJ2-5, with a tentative D call TRBD1 (8 bases). There are 15 residues in the CDR3. CDR1 LGHDT and CDR2 YNNKEL come from the germline V gene (reference sequence). V was trimmed by 4 bases and J by 3 bases, leaving 15 bases between them. In DNA form, the CDR3 reads TGTGCCAGCAGCCCACACACAGGGGGGGAAGAGACCCAGTACTTC. Its protein product is CASSPHTGGEETQYF.

This clonotype was observed at least ten times. J is TRBJ2-7 and V is TRBV28, with TRBD1 matching 9 bases. Germline V gene data show CDR1 as MDHEN and CDR2 as SYDVKM. V gave up 7 bases and J gave up 4 bases; unmatched junction bases: 11. The CDR3 is 15 residues long. In DNA form, the CDR3 reads TGTGCCAGCACCTTATCCCCGGGACAGGGTTACGAGCAGTACTTC. Translation: CASTLSPGQGYEQYF.

This clonotype has a count of ten or more. The V and J genes are TRBV4-2 and TRBJ1-1; tentative D call: TRBD1 (5 bases). The germline V gene has CDR1 LGHNA and CDR2 YNFKEQ. Trimming shortened V by 2 bases and J by 3 bases, and 19 bases separated the two germline ends. The length of the CDR3 is 17 residues. The CDR3 DNA sequence: TGTGCCAGCAGCCAACCTGCGCAGACAGCCGGGGACACTGAAGCTTTCTTT. It yields the protein CASSQPAQTAGDTEAFF.

This rearrangement joins TRBV5-1 to TRBJ2-6, with unresolved D. V lost 0 bases and J lost 2, with 6 bases in between. Germline CDR1 is SGHRS and CDR2 is YFSETQ. This CDR3 comprises 15 residues. Here the CDR3 reads CASSLAGTGANVLTF. The CDR3 nucleotides read TGCGCCAGCAGCTTGGCGGGCACTGGGGCCAACGTCCTGACTTTC.

The chain combines TRBV13 with TRBJ1-1; TRBD1 matches 7 bases. Germline assignment: CDR1 PRHDT and CDR2 FYEKMQ (reference sequence). The CDR3 spans 16 residues. V lost 3 bases to trimming and J lost 3 bases; unmatched junction nucleotides: 10. CDR3 residues: CASSFVQGHKDTEAFF. DNA for the CDR3: TGTGCCAGCAGCTTCGTACAGGGGCATAAGGACACTGAAGCTTTCTTT.